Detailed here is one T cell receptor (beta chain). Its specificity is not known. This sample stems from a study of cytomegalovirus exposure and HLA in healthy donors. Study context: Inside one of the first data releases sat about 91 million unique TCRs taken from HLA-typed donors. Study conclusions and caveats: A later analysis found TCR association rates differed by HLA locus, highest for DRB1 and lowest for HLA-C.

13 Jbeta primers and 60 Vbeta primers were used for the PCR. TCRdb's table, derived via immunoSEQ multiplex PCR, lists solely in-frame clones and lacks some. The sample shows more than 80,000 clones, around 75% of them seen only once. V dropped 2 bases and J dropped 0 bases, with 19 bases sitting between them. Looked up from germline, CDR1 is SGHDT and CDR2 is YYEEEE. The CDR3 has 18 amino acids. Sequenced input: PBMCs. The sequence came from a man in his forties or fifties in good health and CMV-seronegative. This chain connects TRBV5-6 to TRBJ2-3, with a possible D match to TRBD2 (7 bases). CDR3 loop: CASSLLRAAGASTDTQYF. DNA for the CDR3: TGTGCCAGCAGCTTATTGCGGGCGGCGGGGGCTAGCACAGATACGCAGTATTTT. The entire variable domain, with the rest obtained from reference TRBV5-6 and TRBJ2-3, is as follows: DAGVTQSPTHLIKTRGQQVTLRCSPKSGHDTVSWYQQALGQGPQFIFQYYEEEERQRGNFPDRFSGHQFPNYSSELNVNALLLGDSALYLCASSLLRAAGASTDTQYFGPGTRLTVL.